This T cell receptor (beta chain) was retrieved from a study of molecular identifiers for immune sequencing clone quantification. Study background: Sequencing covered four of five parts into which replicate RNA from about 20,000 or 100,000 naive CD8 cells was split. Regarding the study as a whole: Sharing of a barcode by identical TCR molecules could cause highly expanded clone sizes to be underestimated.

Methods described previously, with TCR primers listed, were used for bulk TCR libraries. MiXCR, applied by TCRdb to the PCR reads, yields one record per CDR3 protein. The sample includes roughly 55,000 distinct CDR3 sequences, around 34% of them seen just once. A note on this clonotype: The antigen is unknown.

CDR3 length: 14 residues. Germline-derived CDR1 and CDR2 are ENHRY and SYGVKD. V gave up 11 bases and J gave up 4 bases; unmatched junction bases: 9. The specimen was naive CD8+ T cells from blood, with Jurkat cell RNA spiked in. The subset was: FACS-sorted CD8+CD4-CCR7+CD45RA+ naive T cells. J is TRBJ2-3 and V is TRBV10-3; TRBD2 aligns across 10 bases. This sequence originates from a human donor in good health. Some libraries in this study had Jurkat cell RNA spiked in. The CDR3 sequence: CAPSSGSRADTQYF. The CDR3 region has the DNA TGTGCCCCCTCTAGCGGGAGCCGCGCAGATACGCAGTATTTT.